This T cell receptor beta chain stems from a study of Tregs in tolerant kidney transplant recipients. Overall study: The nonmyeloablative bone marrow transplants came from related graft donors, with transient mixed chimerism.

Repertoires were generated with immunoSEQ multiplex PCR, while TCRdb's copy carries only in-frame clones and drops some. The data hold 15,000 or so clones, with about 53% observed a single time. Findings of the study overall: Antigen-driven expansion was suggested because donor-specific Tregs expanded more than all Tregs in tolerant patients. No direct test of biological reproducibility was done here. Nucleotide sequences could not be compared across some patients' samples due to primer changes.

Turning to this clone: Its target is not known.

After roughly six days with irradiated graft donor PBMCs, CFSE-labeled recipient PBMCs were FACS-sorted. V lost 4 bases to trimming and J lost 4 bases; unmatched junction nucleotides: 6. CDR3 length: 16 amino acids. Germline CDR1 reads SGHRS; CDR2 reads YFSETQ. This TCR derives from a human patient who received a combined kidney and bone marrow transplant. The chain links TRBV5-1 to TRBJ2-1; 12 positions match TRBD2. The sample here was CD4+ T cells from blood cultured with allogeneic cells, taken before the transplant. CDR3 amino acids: CASSEGLAGFYNEQFF. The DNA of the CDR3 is TGCGCCAGCAGCGAGGGACTAGCGGGTTTTTACAATGAGCAGTTCTTC.